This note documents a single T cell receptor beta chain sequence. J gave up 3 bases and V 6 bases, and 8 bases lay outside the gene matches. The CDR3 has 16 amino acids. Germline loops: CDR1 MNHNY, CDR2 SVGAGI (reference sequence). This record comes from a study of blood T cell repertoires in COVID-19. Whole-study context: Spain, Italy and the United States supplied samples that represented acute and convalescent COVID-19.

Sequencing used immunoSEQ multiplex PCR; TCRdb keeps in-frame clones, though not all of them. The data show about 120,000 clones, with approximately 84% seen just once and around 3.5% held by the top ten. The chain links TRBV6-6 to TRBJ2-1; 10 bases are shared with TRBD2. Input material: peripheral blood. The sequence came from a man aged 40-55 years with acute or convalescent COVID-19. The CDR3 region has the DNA TGTGCCAGCAGGCCTAGCGGGGGAAACTTCTACAATGAGCAGTTCTTC. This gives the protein CASRPSGGNFYNEQFF.